Below, one T cell receptor beta chain is given with its context. The V gene end was trimmed by 4 bases and the J gene end by 4 bases; junction bases not matched to a gene: 12. Germline lookup yields CDR1 SGHRS and CDR2 YFSETQ. The CDR3 covers 16 residues. The record originates from a study of PD-L1 blockade in urothelial cancer. Study overall: From 2014, patients received atezolizumab, given as 1,200 mg intravenously every 3 weeks.

Sample time point: peripheral blood 6 weeks after treatment start. Patients in the study were battling locally advanced or metastatic urothelial carcinoma. TCRdb's copy holds only in-frame clones and misses some; the assay was immunoSEQ multiplex PCR. Altogether under 35,000 clones are present, about nine tenths being singletons, with the ten largest covering more than 6.5%. The source material was PBMCs, sampled around atezolizumab (anti-PD-L1) treatment. The chain has TRBV5-1 and TRBJ2-3; 7 positions agree with TRBD2. The source is a man aged 80 or over with urothelial cancer. The CDR3 DNA is TGCGCCAGCAGCCCCCTGATGGGCGGGAGCCCAGATACGCAGTATTTT. This translates into CASSPLMGGSPDTQYF. Complete variable domain (other parts from reference TRBV5-1 and TRBJ2-3): KAGVTQTPRYLIKTRGQQVTLSCSPISGHRSVSWYQQTPGQGLQFLFEYFSETQRNKGNFPGRFSGRQFSNSRSEMNVSTLELGDSALYLCASSPLMGGSPDTQYFGPGTRLTVL.